This T cell receptor (beta chain) was sequenced for a study of blood T cell repertoires in COVID-19. Only one count was recorded for this clone. V dropped 7 bases and J dropped 6; count of bases not matched to a gene: 15. The CDR3 extends over 16 amino acids. Germline lookup yields CDR1 LNHDA and CDR2 SQIVND (reference sequence). The method was immunoSEQ multiplex PCR; TCRdb's version includes in-frame clones alone and lacks a portion of them. This table holds over 100,000 clones, approximately 81% found once. The rearrangement uses TRBV19 and TRBJ2-5, with TRBD1 matching 9 bases. The sequence came from an older woman with active or convalescent COVID-19. What was sequenced was peripheral blood. CDR3: CASKGGWGQGHQTQYF. CDR3 in DNA: TGTGCCAGTAAGGGGGGTTGGGGACAGGGTCACCAGACCCAGTACTTC.